The 28 T cell receptor beta chains listed next were all sequenced from one sample in a study of OX40 agonist ivuxolimab in advanced cancers. Some clones are missing from TCRdb's copy, which holds only in-frame ones; the method was immunoSEQ multiplex PCR. Among tens of thousands of clones, 88% were seen once, and the ten largest hold 9.5% to 15%. Sequencing was performed on CD4+ or CD8+ T cells sorted from blood, taken in a trial of the OX40 agonist ivuxolimab. Every receptor here comes from an adult with an advanced solid tumor such as melanoma, head and neck, liver or kidney cancer.

A few counts support this clone. This chain links TRBV5-5 with TRBJ2-1, with 8 bases fitting TRBD2. V trimming: 4 bases; J trimming: 0 bases; junction bases outside the gene matches: 3. CDR1 SGHKS and CDR2 YYEKEE come from the germline V gene (reference sequence). The CDR3 is made up of 15 amino acids. The CDR3 reads CASSPGTSSYNEQFF. The CDR3 nucleotides read TGTGCCAGCAGCCCCGGGACTAGCTCCTACAATGAGCAGTTCTTC.

A single count supports this clone. This sequence joins TRBV27 and TRBJ2-5; TRBD1 matches at 7 bases. Germline loops: CDR1 MNHEY, CDR2 SMNVEV (reference sequence). This CDR3 region has 15 residues. The trim removed 6 bases at V and 5 bases at J, leaving 12 bases unmatched. CDR3 loop: CASRPGTVVWETQYF. The CDR3 nucleotides read TGTGCCAGCAGACCCGGGACAGTAGTTTGGGAGACCCAGTACTTC.

The rearrangement links TRBV29-1 to TRBJ1-2, with D uncertain. V lost 2 bases to trimming and J lost 4 bases, with 11 bases between them. The CDR3 contains 13 residues. CDR1 SQVTM and CDR2 ANQGSEA come from the germline V gene. For the CDR3, the DNA is TGCAGCGTTGAAACACCTACTAGCTATGGCTACACCTTC. Translated, it gives CSVETPTSYGYTF.

The J gene is TRBJ1-5, the V gene TRBV27, with a tentative D call TRBD1 (5 bases). In germline, CDR1 is MNHEY, CDR2 SMNVEV (reference sequence). This CDR3 has 15 residues. V was clipped by 6 bases and J by 0 bases, with 12 bases between them. CDR3 in DNA: TGTGCCAGCAGCCCCGGGACCCATAGCAATCAGCCCCAGCATTTT. Translation gives CASSPGTHSNQPQHF.

With regard to this clone: One end of the junction is discordant with germline, which a read error may explain. This rearrangement joins TRBV4-3 to TRBJ2-7; D might be TRBD1 (6 bases). This CDR3 is 14 amino acids long. Germline V gives CDR1 LGHNA, CDR2 YSLEER. The CDR3 spells CASSQIGTPFEQCF. The CDR3 bases are TGCGCCAGCAGCCAGATAGGGACACCTTTCGAGCAGTGCTTC.

The genes are TRBV7-9 and TRBJ2-7; 8 bases align to TRBD2. The V and J ends lost 5 bases and 3 bases, in that order; junction bases with no gene match: 9. Per the germline V gene, CDR1 is SEHNR and CDR2 is FQNEAQ (reference sequence). The CDR3 sequence is 15 residues long. CDR3 amino acids: CASSVPGLEVYEQYF. The CDR3 coding sequence is TGTGCCAGCAGCGTACCGGGACTAGAGGTCTACGAGCAGTACTTC.

This chain uses TRBV27 with TRBJ2-7; 12 nucleotides line up with TRBD2. Trimming removed 6 bases from V and 6 bases from J; junction bases left unmatched: 12. CDR3 size: 16 residues. The germline gives CDR1 MNHEY, CDR2 SMNVEV (reference sequence). For the CDR3, the DNA is TGTGCCAGCAGCCCCTTGCGACTAGCGGGAGTCGCCGAGCAGTACTTC. Translation gives CASSPLRLAGVAEQYF.

The chain employs TRBV27 and TRBJ1-1, with 7 bases that match TRBD1. Per the germline V gene, CDR1 is MNHEY and CDR2 is SMNVEV (reference sequence). The CDR3 sequence is 14 residues long. The J segment lost 3 bases and the V segment lost 2 bases, leaving 3 bases of the junction unmatched. CDR3 sequence (DNA): TGTGCCAGCAGTTTACGACAGGGAGACACTGAAGCTTTCTTT. Translation gives CASSLRQGDTEAFF.

This rearrangement joins TRBV7-9 to TRBJ2-2, with D possibly matching TRBD2 (6 bases). V shed 0 bases and J shed 6 bases, with 14 bases lying between them. Germline loops: CDR1 SEHNR, CDR2 FQNEAQ (reference sequence). The CDR3 length is 16 residues. This chain's CDR3 is CASSLAWDSSAGELFF. The CDR3 coding sequence is TGTGCCAGCAGCTTAGCTTGGGACTCTTCGGCCGGGGAGCTGTTTTTT.

The rearrangement uses TRBV7-9 and TRBJ1-1, with 10 nucleotides matching TRBD1. CDR1 SEHNR and CDR2 FQNEAQ come from the germline V gene (reference sequence). With 3 bases clipped from V and 4 bases from J, the junction kept 8 bases outside the gene matches. The CDR3 has 16 amino acids. The CDR3 loop is CASSFRQGAAVTEAFF. The CDR3 DNA reads as TGTGCCAGCAGCTTCCGACAGGGGGCTGCCGTCACTGAAGCTTTCTTT.

V is TRBV5-6 and J is TRBJ2-7; D uncertain. V gave up 1 base and J gave up 0 bases, with 8 bases separating them. The CDR3 sequence is 14 residues long. The germline CDR1 and CDR2 sequences are SGHDT and YYEEEE. In DNA, the CDR3 is TGTGCCAGCAGCTTGTGGGGAAACTCCTACGAGCAGTACTTC. It encodes CASSLWGNSYEQYF. Full variable domain (missing parts from reference TRBV5-6 and TRBJ2-7): DAGVTQSPTHLIKTRGQQVTLRCSPKSGHDTVSWYQQALGQGPQFIFQYYEEEERQRGNFPDRFSGHQFPNYSSELNVNALLLGDSALYLCASSLWGNSYEQYFGPGTRLTVT.

The CDR3 loop is CASSRDRSSGNTIYF. CDR3 bases: TGCGCCAGCAGCCGAGACCGAAGCTCTGGAAACACCATATATTTT. The rearrangement links TRBV4-1 to TRBJ1-3; no definite D call. Germline CDR1 reads MGHRA; CDR2 reads YSYEKL. This CDR3 is 15 amino acids long. V was trimmed by 4 bases and J by 0 bases, leaving 10 bases between them.

V and J are TRBV5-6 and TRBJ2-1, with 12 bases matching TRBD2. CDR1 SGHDT and CDR2 YYEEEE come from the germline V gene. V lost 4 bases and J lost 9; bases outside the gene matches: 8. The CDR3 runs 15 residues. The CDR3 loop reads CASSARLAGEFEQFF. The DNA for the CDR3 is TGTGCCAGCAGCGCTAGACTAGCGGGAGAATTTGAGCAGTTCTTC.

The J gene is TRBJ2-2, the V gene TRBV19; D unclear. Trimming took off 3 bases at V and 5 bases at J, with 7 bases between the two ends. The CDR3 loop spans 13 amino acids. CDR1 LNHDA and CDR2 SQIVND come from the germline V gene (reference sequence). The DNA for the CDR3 is TGTGCCAGTAGTATTGTGCTTACCGGGGAGCTGTTTTTT. It yields the protein CASSIVLTGELFF.

The rearrangement uses TRBV25-1 and TRBJ2-1; TRBD2 aligns across 10 bases. The germline V gene encodes CDR1 MGHDK and CDR2 SYGVNS. CDR3 length: 15 amino acids. The junction had 3 bases not matched to a gene; V was cut back by 5 bases and J by 2 bases. CDR3 loop: CASSIGTSAYNEQFF. The CDR3 DNA sequence: TGTGCCAGCAGTATCGGGACTAGCGCCTACAATGAGCAGTTCTTC.

The table lists this clone with a few counts. The chain uses TRBV6-5 and TRBJ2-1; 8 bases map to TRBD2. Germline lookup yields CDR1 MNHEY and CDR2 SVGAGI. The V gene end was trimmed by 4 bases and the J gene end by 4 bases; junction bases not matched to a gene: 6. CDR3 length equals 15 residues. For the CDR3, the DNA is TGTGCCAGCAGTTGGGACTTAGCGGGATACAATGAGCAGTTCTTC. It specifies CASSWDLAGYNEQFF.

The table lists this clone with a few counts. The gene calls are TRBV18 and TRBJ1-1; D call uncertain. Germline lookup yields CDR1 KGHSH and CDR2 LQKENI. This CDR3 spans 12 amino acids. The V gene lost 5 bases and the J gene lost 6 bases, with 10 bases spanning the gap. The CDR3 bases are TGTGCCAGCTCAACCCCCGGGTCTGAAGCTTTCTTT. It is translated as CASSTPGSEAFF.

This clone was counted only a few times. This chain links TRBV9 with TRBJ2-2; D gene ambiguous. The CDR3 length is 13 residues. The germline V gene encodes CDR1 SGDLS and CDR2 YYNGEE. Trimming shortened V by 0 bases and J by 10 bases, and 10 bases separated the two germline ends. CDR3 sequence: CASSVGGNSELFF. The CDR3 DNA reads TGTGCCAGCAGCGTAGGGGGTAACTCGGAGCTGTTTTTT.

The chain links TRBV19 to TRBJ2-1; TRBD2 matches at 7 bases. The CDR3 is made up of 13 amino acids. V was clipped by 7 bases and J by 10 bases; unmatched bases: 10. CDR1 is LNHDA, CDR2 SQIVND, per germline (reference sequence). The CDR3 is CASTPSSGVEQFF. The CDR3 DNA follows: TGTGCCAGTACCCCCTCTAGCGGAGTCGAGCAGTTCTTC. Complete variable domain (other parts from reference TRBV19 and TRBJ2-1): DGGITQSPKYLFRKEGQNVTLSCEQNLNHDAMYWYRQDPGQGLRLIYYSQIVNDFQKGDIAEGYSVSREKKESFPLTVTSAQKNPTAFYLCASTPSSGVEQFFGPGTRLTVL.

The rearrangement joins TRBV7-8 to TRBJ2-3; 10 nucleotides line up with TRBD1. Germline CDR1 SGHVS, CDR2 FQNEAQ. V shed 4 bases, J shed 2 bases, and the junction held 12 bases outside the gene matches. The CDR3 extends over 18 amino acids. CDR3 in amino acids: CASSWPASGQGHTDTQYF. DNA of the CDR3: TGTGCCAGCAGCTGGCCAGCTTCGGGACAGGGGCACACAGATACGCAGTATTTT.

The chain is built from TRBV5-1 and TRBJ2-1; D remains unclear. Germline V gene sequence: CDR1 SGHRS, CDR2 YFSETQ. Deletions cut 3 bases from V and 5 bases from J, with 9 bases between. The CDR3 spans 13 residues. CDR3 nucleotide sequence: TGCGCCAGCAGCTACACCTACGACAATGAGCAGTTCTTC. The encoded protein is CASSYTYDNEQFF. Combining the CDR3 with reference TRBV5-1 and TRBJ2-1 gives the whole variable domain KAGVTQTPRYLIKTRGQQVTLSCSPISGHRSVSWYQQTPGQGLQFLFEYFSETQRNKGNFPGRFSGRQFSNSRSEMNVSTLELGDSALYLCASSYTYDNEQFFGPGTRLTVL.

This chain joins TRBV25-1 and TRBJ2-1; tentative D call: TRBD2 (5 bases). From germline, CDR1 is MGHDK and CDR2 SYGVNS. The V end lost 1 base, the J end lost 5 bases, and 9 bases lay between the germline ends. The CDR3 spans 14 residues. CDR3 sequence (DNA): TGTGCCAGCAGTGAATGGGCTAGCCACAATGAGCAGTTCTTC. It codes for CASSEWASHNEQFF.

The V gene is TRBV28, the J gene TRBJ2-3; 8 nucleotides match TRBD2. The CDR3 has 17 residues. Per the germline V gene, CDR1 is MDHEN and CDR2 is SYDVKM. Trimming took 1 base from V and 2 from J; bases not matched to a gene: 8. The CDR3 DNA reads TGTGCCAGCAGTTTATCCCAACGGGGGGGGAACACAGATACGCAGTATTTT. Its translation: CASSLSQRGGNTDTQYF.

The chain uses TRBV27 and TRBJ2-7; D possibly corresponds to TRBD2 (5 bases). Germline values: CDR1 MNHEY, CDR2 SMNVEV (reference sequence). The CDR3 has 13 residues. V was clipped by 3 bases and J by 3 bases, with 9 bases between them. CDR3 DNA sequence: TGTGCCAGCAGTTTTGCCGGGGTCTACGAGCAGTACTTC. It is translated as CASSFAGVYEQYF.

V usage is TRBV19 and J usage is TRBJ1-1; D is unresolved. CDR3 length: 15 residues. V was clipped by 5 bases and J by 5 bases, with 18 bases between them. Germline assignment: CDR1 LNHDA and CDR2 SQIVND (reference sequence). CDR3 DNA: TGTGCCAGTAGTCCTTTGACGCATGCGGGTACTGAAGCTTTCTTT. This sequence encodes CASSPLTHAGTEAFF. Together with reference TRBV19 and TRBJ1-1, the CDR3 gives the full variable domain: DGGITQSPKYLFRKEGQNVTLSCEQNLNHDAMYWYRQDPGQGLRLIYYSQIVNDFQKGDIAEGYSVSREKKESFPLTVTSAQKNPTAFYLCASSPLTHAGTEAFFGQGTRLTVV.

The CDR3 sequence is CASSQDPAQPTDTQYF. The CDR3 coding sequence is TGCGCCAGCAGCCAAGATCCAGCCCAACCCACAGATACGCAGTATTTT. This sequence joins TRBV4-3 and TRBJ2-3; D is ambiguous. The CDR3 is made up of 16 amino acids. Germline values: CDR1 LGHNA, CDR2 YSLEER. Trimming removed 0 bases from V and 2 bases from J, with 12 bases in between.

The chain links TRBV27 to TRBJ2-7; D might be TRBD2 (5 bases). Trimming shortened V by 6 bases and J by 0 bases, and 18 bases separated the two germline ends. Germline V gene lookup returns CDR1 MNHEY and CDR2 SMNVEV (reference sequence). This CDR3 comprises 16 residues. CDR3 sequence: CASRGIGAVASYEQYF. In DNA form, the CDR3 reads TGTGCCAGCAGGGGTATCGGAGCGGTTGCCTCCTACGAGCAGTACTTC.

V and J are TRBV5-6 and TRBJ1-1; perhaps TRBD1 as D (5 bases). The CDR3 spans 14 residues. Trimming stripped 0 bases from V and 8 bases from J, with 14 bases between. CDR1 is SGHDT and CDR2 is YYEEEE in the germline V gene. The CDR3 DNA is TGTGCCAGCAGCTTGGGACGGCGGGACGGGGAAGCTTTCTTT. This encodes CASSLGRRDGEAFF.